This T cell receptor beta chain is from a study of metastatic and nonmetastatic thyroid tumors. Study-level points and caveats: Reports indicated that malignant thyroid tumors showed significantly higher TCR beta diversity than benign nodules did, in blood and tumor.

TCRdb called clones again from the PCR reads with MiXCR. The data hold around 31,000 clones, with 15% to 20% observed a single time. All patients reached thyroid surgery having received no treatment beforehand. Per the germline V gene, CDR1 is MDHEN and CDR2 is SYDVKM. The ends were cut back, 3 bases at V and 9 bases at J, with 15 bases in the middle. The CDR3 spans 14 residues. This clone was seen many times. Its antigen remains unidentified. This clonotype was obtained from a female donor with papillary thyroid cancer or a benign thyroid nodule (not recorded which). Some clones in this sample may be carry-over from other donors' samples. The sequencing input was blood. The chain recombines TRBV28 with TRBJ1-5; tentative D call: TRBD1 (5 bases). The CDR3 is CASSLGQGTGPQHF. The CDR3, as DNA: TGTGCCAGCAGTTTGGGTCAGGGCACCGGGCCCCAGCATTTT.